The subject of this entry is one T cell receptor (beta chain). Its antigen is still unknown. These data are taken from a study of T cell responses to AZD1222 COVID-19 vaccine. V lost 3 bases to trimming and J lost 5 bases; unmatched junction nucleotides: 15. CDR3 length: 19 amino acids. Germline-derived CDR1 and CDR2 are KGHDR and SFDVKD. Whole-study findings and limits: Reportedly, nearly half the spike-specific TCRs target unmutated variant regions. Receipt of two AZD1222 doses was followed by a rise in Spike-specific TCR breadth and depth. Sampling captured repertoires only after the peak T cell response. Clonal diversity may have been underestimated in mostly white British donors.

Profiling relied on immunoSEQ multiplex PCR, and the TCRdb table lists in-frame clones only, not all of them. The top ten hold more than 1.3% of the sample, which has 170,000 or so clones, roughly nine tenths seen once. The sample was peripheral blood, taken on day 0 of AZD1222 vaccination. The receptor was isolated from an adult in good health. This chain uses TRBV24-1 with TRBJ2-3, with 11 bases aligning to TRBD2. DNA of the CDR3: TGTGCCACCAGTGATCCTGCACGGATAGCGGGGGGGCCGGTAGATACGCAGTATTTT. Its protein product is CATSDPARIAGGPVDTQYF.